This T cell receptor (beta chain) was profiled in a study of blood T cell repertoires in COVID-19 (dated by TCRdb to 2018 to 2021). Turning to the overall study: Samples from collaborators originated in the United States, Italy and Spain and spanned both the acute and convalescent phases of COVID-19. HLA class I and class II types, where available, came from metadata supplied by the sample provider rather than from assay-based typing. The prospective study material was composed of cDNA or gDNA derived from T cells, B-cell-depleted T cells, or PBMCs. Subjects who had been exposed to COVID-19, were actively infected with it, or had recovered from it provided the deeply sampled blood TCRbeta repertoires that made up the dataset. The samples were drawn from the first 160 participants of the ongoing ImmuneRACE study and from 950 to 1,500 subjects provided by 6 global collaborators. The repertoires were made available in a free public database intended to serve as a resource for research on the immune response to SARS-CoV-2. Nearly every sample came with metadata listing a de-identified subject ID, COVID-19 status, age in years and sex. Results the study describes overall, beyond this receptor: Clinical and demographic metadata were provided uncurated, with the amount varying by source and participant.

Each collaborating institution followed its own protocols to collect whole blood in K2EDTA tubes. For TCRbeta analysis, collaborators shipped samples as frozen whole blood, isolated PBMCs, or DNA extracted from either of those sample types. TCRbeta CDR3 regions were amplified from genomic DNA by means of the immunoSEQ Assay, a bias-controlled multiplex PCR. From the authors' description of their analysis: Nucleated cell counts per sample were estimated from amplification of reference gene primers within the assay. To quantify the absolute abundance of each unique TCRbeta CDR3 rearrangement, sequence reads were collapsed and filtered. Productive Simpson clonality was computed per sample as the square root of Simpson's diversity index over productive rearrangements. Drawn from immuneACCESS, this table holds only the in-frame rearrangements with V and J called that TCRdb kept. Clones are partly lost; checked studies trace under half to an unresolved V gene and leave the rest unexplained. The V and J calls and clone size are taken from that table; D and trimming were inferred from the DNA. Here the sample has about 200,000 clones; about nine tenths occur a single time. The top ten hold around 1.5% of the sample.

In the germline V gene, CDR1 corresponds to MNHNS and CDR2 to SASEGT. V is cut back by 3 bases and J by 5 bases, with 8 bases in the junction unmatched. The CDR3 has 16 amino acids, counting the end cysteine and phenylalanine. Solely the CDR3 DNA is kept, with 48 bases framed from the first base. Points on this clone: The antigen this receptor binds is unknown. No base qualities exist here, and no much larger clone lies one base off it.

Sequenced input: peripheral blood. The sequence is built from TRBV6-1 and TRBJ2-2, with TRBD2 matching 8 junction bases. The sequence came from a man aged 18 to 30 with active or convalescent COVID-19. The CDR3 here reads CASSDTLGGGTGELFF. The DNA sequence follows: TGTGCCAGCAGTGATACCCTCGGGGGGGGGACCGGGGAGCTGTTTTTT.